Sequencing of this T cell receptor (beta chain) was carried out in a study of response to subunit inactivated influenza vaccine. There are a few counts of this clonotype. This CDR3 is 15 amino acids long. The germline CDR1 and CDR2 sequences are SGHTA and FQGNSA. V dropped 5 bases and J dropped 6 bases, with 19 bases sitting between them. Each CDR3 protein is one row after TCRdb ran MiXCR on the RT-PCR reads. Seen here are roughly 500,000 distinct CDR3 sequences, less than 30% observed once, and the top ten hold around 1.8%. This receptor was obtained from a man aged 50-59 years who received an inactivated influenza vaccine. The chain uses TRBV7-2 and TRBJ2-5; no reliable D call. Sample: CD4+ T cells sorted from PBMCs, taken more than 4 days after vaccination. CDR3 bases: TGTGCCAGCAGCCCCCCCCGCACGACATGGAAGACCCAGTACTTC. As protein: CASSPPRTTWKTQYF.